This TCR beta chain was sequenced in a study of beta chain features in type 1 diabetes. Study-wide points: Amplification by PCR could prefer shorter templates, with the same effect in patients and controls. People with Type 1 diabetes carried modestly yet significantly shorter TCRB CDR3s in all four CD4+ subsets.

What was sequenced were expressed TCRB transcripts, since all of the isolated RNA had been reverse transcribed. TCRdb's copy holds only in-frame clones and misses some; the assay was immunoSEQ multiplex PCR. The profile shows some 660,000 clones, 11% to 15% of them singletons. V gave up 5 bases and J gave up 3 bases; unmatched junction bases: 7. Looked up from germline, CDR1 is SEHNR and CDR2 is FQNEAQ (reference sequence). The CDR3 has 15 residues. Of note for this clone: Its specificity is unknown.

The sample was naive CD4+ T cells from blood. The chain carries TRBV7-9 and TRBJ2-7; 10 bases match TRBD1. This TCR derives from a man younger than 30 with type 1 diabetes. CDR3 sequence: CASSTPGQGIYEQYF. The CDR3 nucleotides read TGTGCCAGCAGCACCCCGGGACAGGGGATCTACGAGCAGTACTTC.